The clone carrying this T cell receptor (beta chain) was detected a few times. Its antigen is unidentified. Extraction of RNA preceded its reverse transcription into cDNA, which served as the sequencing template. Sequenced by immunoSEQ multiplex PCR; TCRdb stores in-frame clones only, minus some. The sample consists of more than 95,000 clones, roughly two fifths of them appearing once. The source of the sample is a study of CD8+ T cells in alopecia areata. Study-wide background: Treated patients received oral tofacitinib, 5 to 10 mg twice daily. The study's findings and limits: Patients showed less clear TCR sequence sharing than mice, possibly partly because of HLA diversity.

Specimen: CD4+ T cells sorted from blood. The TCR sequence derives from a human donor with alopecia areata.

DNA of the CDR3: TGCAGCGTTGAAGGTCGACTAGCTAGCGAGACCCAGTACTTC. It translates to CSVEGRLASETQYF. The genes are TRBV29-1 and TRBJ2-5, with TRBD2 identical over 7 bases. J lost 5 bases, V lost 1 base, and 7 bases had no gene match. The CDR3 contains 14 residues. Germline CDR1 reads SQVTM; CDR2 reads ANQGSEA. The whole variable domain, remainder taken from reference TRBV29-1 and TRBJ2-5, is SAVISQKPSRDICQRGTSLTIQCQVDSQVTMMFWYRQQPGQSLTLIATANQGSEATYESGFVIDKFPISRPNLTFSTLTVSNMSPEDSSIYLCSVEGRLASETQYFGPGTRLLVL.